This TCR beta chain was retrieved from a study of cytomegalovirus exposure and HLA in healthy donors. Germline lookup yields CDR1 WSHSY and CDR2 SAAADI. This CDR3 is built from 14 residues. J lost 4 bases, V lost 7 bases, and 8 bases had no gene match. Assay: immunoSEQ multiplex PCR; the TCRdb copy retains only in-frame clones and omits some. This sample yields some 220,000 clones, of which just over 90% are seen a single time; 0.8% to 1.2% belongs to the top ten. The study, taken as a whole, reports: Specificity for CMV antigens was confirmed in vitro for a few of the CMV-associated chains. Altogether, 150 or so TCR beta chains were recorded as cytomegalovirus-associated.

This clone appeared a single time. Its antigen is as yet unknown. The donors were part of the validation cohort of some 120 subjects. That cohort was separate from the first cohort, which comprised under 700 subjects. The receptor comes from a woman between 18 and 29 years old in good health and CMV-seronegative. The rearrangement uses TRBV10-2 and TRBJ2-7; TRBD2 aligns across 9 bases. The sequenced sample was PBMCs. The CDR3 reads CASKGLATSYEQYF. In DNA form, the CDR3 reads TGCGCCAGCAAAGGACTAGCGACCTCTTACGAGCAGTACTTC.